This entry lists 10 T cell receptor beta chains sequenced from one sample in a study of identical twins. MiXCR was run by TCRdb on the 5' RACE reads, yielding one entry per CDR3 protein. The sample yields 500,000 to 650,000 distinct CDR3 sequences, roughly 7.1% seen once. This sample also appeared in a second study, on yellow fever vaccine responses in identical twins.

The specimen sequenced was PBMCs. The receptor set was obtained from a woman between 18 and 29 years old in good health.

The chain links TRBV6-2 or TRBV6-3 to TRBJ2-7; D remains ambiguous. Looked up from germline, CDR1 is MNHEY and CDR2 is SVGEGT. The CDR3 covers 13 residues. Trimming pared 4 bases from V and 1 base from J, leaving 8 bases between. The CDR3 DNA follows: TGTGCCAGCAGTTCCGTCCTATCCTACGAGCAGTACTTC. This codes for CASSSVLSYEQYF.

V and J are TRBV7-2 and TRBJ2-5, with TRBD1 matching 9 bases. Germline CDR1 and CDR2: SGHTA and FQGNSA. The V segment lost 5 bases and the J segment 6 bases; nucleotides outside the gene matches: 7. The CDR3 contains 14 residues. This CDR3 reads CASSPPTGGKTQYF. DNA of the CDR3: TGTGCCAGCAGCCCACCGACAGGGGGAAAGACCCAGTACTTC.

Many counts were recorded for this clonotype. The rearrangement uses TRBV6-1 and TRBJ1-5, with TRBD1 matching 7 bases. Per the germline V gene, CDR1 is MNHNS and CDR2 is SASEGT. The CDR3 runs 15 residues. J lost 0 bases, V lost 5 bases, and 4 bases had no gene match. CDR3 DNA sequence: TGTGCCAGCAGTCTAAGGGGGCTTAGCAATCAGCCCCAGCATTTT. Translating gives CASSLRGLSNQPQHF.

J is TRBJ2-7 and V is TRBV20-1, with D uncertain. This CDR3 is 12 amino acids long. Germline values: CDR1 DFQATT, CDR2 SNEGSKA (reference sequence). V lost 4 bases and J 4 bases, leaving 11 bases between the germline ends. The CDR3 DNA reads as TGCAGTGCTAATCTGGGTTTTTACGAGCAGTACTTC. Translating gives CSANLGFYEQYF.

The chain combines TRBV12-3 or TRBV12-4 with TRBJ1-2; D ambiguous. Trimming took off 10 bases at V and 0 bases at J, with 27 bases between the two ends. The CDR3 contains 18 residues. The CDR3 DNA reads TGTGCCACCGCAAGAGTTGTGGCAGGTCCCCAAACTAACTATGGCTACACCTTC. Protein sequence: CATARVVAGPQTNYGYTF.

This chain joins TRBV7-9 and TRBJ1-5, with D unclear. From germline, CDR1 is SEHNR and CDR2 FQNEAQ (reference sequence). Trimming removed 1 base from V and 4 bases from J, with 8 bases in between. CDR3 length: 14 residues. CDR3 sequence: CASSLGPENQPQHF. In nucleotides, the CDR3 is TGTGCCAGCAGCTTAGGTCCAGAAAATCAGCCCCAGCATTTT.

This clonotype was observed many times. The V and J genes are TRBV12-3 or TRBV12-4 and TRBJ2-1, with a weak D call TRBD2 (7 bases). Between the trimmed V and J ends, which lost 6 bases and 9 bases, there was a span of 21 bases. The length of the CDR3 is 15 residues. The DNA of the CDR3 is TGTGCCAGCAGCCCGGGGGGCAGGGCTCTTGTTGAGCAGTTCTTC. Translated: CASSPGGRALVEQFF.

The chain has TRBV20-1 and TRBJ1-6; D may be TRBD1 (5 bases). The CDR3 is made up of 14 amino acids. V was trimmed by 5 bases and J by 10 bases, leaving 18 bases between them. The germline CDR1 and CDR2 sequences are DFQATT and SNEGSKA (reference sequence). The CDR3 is CSAHDSPAGSPLHF. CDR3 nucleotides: TGCAGTGCTCACGACAGTCCTGCCGGATCACCCCTCCACTTT.

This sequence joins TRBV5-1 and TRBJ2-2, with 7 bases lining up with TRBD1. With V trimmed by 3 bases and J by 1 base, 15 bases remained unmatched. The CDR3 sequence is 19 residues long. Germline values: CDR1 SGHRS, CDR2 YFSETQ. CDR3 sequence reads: CASSSGLLTGERNTGELFF. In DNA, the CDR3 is TGCGCCAGCAGCTCAGGCTTACTAACAGGGGAGAGGAACACCGGGGAGCTGTTTTTT. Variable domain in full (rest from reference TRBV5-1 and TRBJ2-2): KAGVTQTPRYLIKTRGQQVTLSCSPISGHRSVSWYQQTPGQGLQFLFEYFSETQRNKGNFPGRFSGRQFSNSRSEMNVSTLELGDSALYLCASSSGLLTGERNTGELFFGEGSRLTVL.

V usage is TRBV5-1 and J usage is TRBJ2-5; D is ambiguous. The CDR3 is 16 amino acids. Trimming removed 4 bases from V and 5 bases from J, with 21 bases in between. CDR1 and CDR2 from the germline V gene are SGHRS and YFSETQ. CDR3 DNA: TGCGCCAGCAGCCTCGGACCGGCCAACCCGGGTGAGACCCAGTACTTC. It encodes CASSLGPANPGETQYF.